Following are 12 T cell receptor beta chains from one sample sequenced in a study of blood T cell repertoires in COVID-19. The table came from immunoSEQ multiplex PCR; TCRdb's copy has only in-frame clones and leaves some out. The repertoire holds approximately 150,000 clones, with roughly 81% as singletons. Source material: peripheral blood. The receptors derive from a human donor with acute or convalescent COVID-19. The donor label of this sample is uncertain.

Remarks on this clone: Other DNA sequences in this specimen translate into the identical CDR3. The chain combines TRBV7-8 with TRBJ2-7; a weak D match, TRBD1 (6 bases). The CDR3 length is 14 residues. Germline CDR1 reads SGHVS; CDR2 reads FQNEAQ. V was pared by 0 bases and J by 4 bases, with 10 bases between. CDR3 nucleotide sequence: TGTGCCAGCAGCTTAGCTACAGGGAGTTACGAGCAGTACTTC. Translating it yields CASSLATGSYEQYF.

A few counts support this clone. This chain links TRBV19 with TRBJ1-2; tentative D call: TRBD1 (6 bases). This CDR3 has 12 residues. CDR1 is LNHDA, CDR2 SQIVND, per germline (reference sequence). V gave up 3 bases and J gave up 4 bases, with 6 bases separating them. The CDR3: CASSMDSYGYTF. In DNA form, the CDR3 reads TGTGCCAGTAGTATGGACAGCTATGGCTACACCTTC. Using reference TRBV19 and TRBJ1-2 for the parts outside the CDR3, the full variable domain is DGGITQSPKYLFRKEGQNVTLSCEQNLNHDAMYWYRQDPGQGLRLIYYSQIVNDFQKGDIAEGYSVSREKKESFPLTVTSAQKNPTAFYLCASSMDSYGYTFGSGTRLTVV.

The chain combines TRBV4-2 with TRBJ1-4, with no clear D. Trimming left V 3 bases short and J 7 bases short, with 21 bases between. The CDR3 is 17 amino acids. Germline V gives CDR1 LGHNA, CDR2 YNFKEQ. The CDR3 is CASSQAEGRGRSEKLFF. CDR3 DNA: TGTGCCAGCAGCCAGGCAGAGGGAAGAGGACGGAGTGAAAAACTGTTTTTT.

This chain uses TRBV2 with TRBJ1-1; no firm D call. Germline V CDR1 and CDR2: SNHLY, FYNNEI. The V end lost 4 bases, the J end lost 2 bases, and 5 bases lay between the germline ends. The CDR3 length is 12 residues. CDR3 protein: CASSAINTEAFF. CDR3 nucleotide sequence: TGTGCCAGCAGTGCTATCAACACTGAAGCTTTCTTT. Filled out from reference TRBV2 and TRBJ1-1, the complete variable domain reads EPEVTQTPSHQVTQMGQEVILRCVPISNHLYFYWYRQILGQKVEFLVSFYNNEISEKSEIFDDQFSVERPDGSNFTLKIRSTKLEDSAMYFCASSAINTEAFFGQGTRLTVV.

V is TRBV7-9 and J is TRBJ2-7, with D possibly TRBD2 on 5 matching bases. The germline V gene encodes CDR1 SEHNR and CDR2 FQNEAQ (reference sequence). The V end lost 8 bases, the J end lost 3 bases, and 14 bases lay between the germline ends. This CDR3 region has 13 residues. DNA for the CDR3: TGTGCCAGCTCGGAGGATTACTACTACGAGCAGTACTTC. This translates into CASSEDYYYEQYF.

The chain carries TRBV29-1 and TRBJ1-2, with D possibly being TRBD1 (5 bases). CDR1 is SQVTM, CDR2 ANQGSEA, per germline. The CDR3 has 13 residues. V was clipped by 4 bases and J by 3 bases, with 12 bases between them. The DNA of the CDR3 is TGCAGCGTTGTAGACAGCAGGGACTATGGCTACACCTTC. Translating gives CSVVDSRDYGYTF.

The chain joins TRBV11-3 to TRBJ2-3, with D perhaps TRBD2 (5 bases). The CDR3 totals 14 residues. The germline gives CDR1 SGHNT, CDR2 YENEEA. The V end was cut by 1 base, the J end by 5 bases, with 10 bases between. The CDR3 sequence is CASSLGGSGDTQYF. The CDR3 nucleotides read TGTGCCAGCAGCTTAGGTGGGAGCGGAGATACGCAGTATTTT.

The V gene is TRBV3-1 (or the pseudogene TRBV3-2), the J gene TRBJ1-2, with 10 bases aligning to TRBD1. CDR3 length equals 15 residues. Germline V lookup: CDR1 LGHDT, CDR2 YNNKEL (reference sequence). With 1 base clipped from V and 4 bases from J, the junction kept 3 bases outside the gene matches. The CDR3 reads CASSQGDRGSYGYTF. CDR3 nucleotide sequence: TGTGCCAGCAGCCAAGGGGACAGGGGTAGCTATGGCTACACCTTC.

The V and J genes are TRBV5-8 and TRBJ1-1; 8 bases map to TRBD1. Germline CDR1 and CDR2: SGHTS and YDEGEE. The J segment lost 4 bases and the V segment lost 3 bases, leaving 2 bases of the junction unmatched. The CDR3 contains 13 residues. CDR3 sequence: CASSSTGGTEAFF. For the CDR3, the DNA is TGTGCCAGCAGCTCCACAGGGGGCACTGAAGCTTTCTTT.

In its sample, this clone was seen many times. The chain uses TRBV29-1 and TRBJ2-1, with 8 positions matching TRBD1. Germline CDR1 reads SQVTM; CDR2 reads ANQGSEA. The V and J ends lost 2 bases and 3 bases, in that order; junction bases with no gene match: 0. The CDR3 consists of 13 residues. In DNA form, the CDR3 reads TGCAGCGTTGAAACAGGGGGCTACAATGAGCAGTTCTTC. This gives the protein CSVETGGYNEQFF.

The chain is built from TRBV19 and TRBJ1-2; 8 nucleotides match TRBD1. CDR3 length: 14 residues. Germline CDR1 and CDR2: LNHDA and SQIVND (reference sequence). V was clipped by 0 bases and J by 8 bases; unmatched bases: 5. The CDR3 bases are TGTGCCAGTAGTATAGAACCCAGGGGGCACGGCTACACCTTC. Translating gives CASSIEPRGHGYTF.

This clone has only a few counts. The rearrangement links TRBV5-5 to TRBJ1-1; 9 bases line up with TRBD1. V gave up 4 bases and J gave up 3 bases; unmatched junction bases: 4. The CDR3 consists of 14 residues. Per germline, CDR1 SGHKS and CDR2 YYEKEE (reference sequence). The CDR3 loop is CASSVGQGYTEAFF. The CDR3 region has the DNA TGTGCCAGCAGCGTGGGACAGGGTTACACTGAAGCTTTCTTT.